Described below is a single T cell receptor beta chain sequence and its context. The sample comes from a study of patients and donors after allogeneic stem cell transplantation. V lost 8 bases to trimming and J lost 0 bases, with 14 bases between them. Germline values: CDR1 MNHEY, CDR2 SMNVEV (reference sequence). The CDR3 has 14 amino acids. One entry per CDR3 protein, called by TCRdb with MiXCR from the RT-PCR reads. The sample has roughly 880,000 distinct CDR3 sequences, more than 15% seen once. Input material: blood, either unsorted or a sorted T cell fraction (not recorded which). This rearrangement joins TRBV27 to TRBJ2-7; no clear D gene. This clonotype originated in a human donor who was either an allogeneic HSCT recipient or a stem cell or donor lymphocyte infusion donor (not recorded which). It is not recorded whose cells these are; they may come from a transplant donor. CDR3 sequence: CASRSQFSSYEQYF. The CDR3 DNA follows: TGTGCCAGCCGATCCCAATTCAGCTCCTACGAGCAGTACTTC.